Listed here are 31 T cell receptor beta chains from one sample, sequenced in a study of CD8 T cell repertoires and HIV-1 epitope variants. The table came from immunoSEQ multiplex PCR; TCRdb's copy has only in-frame clones and leaves some out. This table holds 4,000 to 6,000 clones, approximately 71% found once. For these receptors, no antigen is known. The sample consisted of cultured CD8+ T cells derived from PBMCs. Receptors were obtained from a male donor with HIV.

V is TRBV5-1 and J is TRBJ2-3; possible D gene TRBD1, 5 bases. The ends were cut back, 0 bases at V and 5 bases at J, with 10 bases in the middle. The germline gives CDR1 SGHRS, CDR2 YFSETQ. The CDR3 is made up of 14 amino acids. In nucleotides, the CDR3 is TGCGCCAGCAGCTTGGGTGTTAGGGGAGATACGCAGTATTTT. Translating gives CASSLGVRGDTQYF.

The chain carries TRBV5-1 and TRBJ2-7; no definite D call. CDR3 length: 12 residues. V lost 0 bases and J lost 5, with 6 bases in between. Germline lookup yields CDR1 SGHRS and CDR2 YFSETQ. The CDR3 sequence: CASSLEGHEQYF. The CDR3 DNA sequence: TGCGCCAGCAGCTTGGAAGGGCACGAGCAGTACTTC.

CDR3 in DNA: TGTGCCAGCAGTTTATCCCCTGACAGCGATTCACCCCTCCACTTT. It is translated as CASSLSPDSDSPLHF. The gene calls are TRBV28 and TRBJ1-6; D perhaps matches TRBD1 (5 bases). The CDR3 is 15 residues long. V lost 1 base, J lost 8 bases, and 12 bases lay in between. The V gene's germline CDR1 is MDHEN and CDR2 SYDVKM. Filled out from reference TRBV28 and TRBJ1-6, the complete variable domain reads DVKVTQSSRYLVKRTGEKVFLECVQDMDHENMFWYRQDPGLGLRLIYFSYDVKMKEKGDIPEGYSVSREKKERFSLILESASTNQTSMYLCASSLSPDSDSPLHFGNGTRLTVT.

The chain combines TRBV4-2 with TRBJ2-7; D may match TRBD1 or TRBD2 (6 bases each). Trimming removed 0 bases at V and 2 bases at J, with 11 bases between. This CDR3 region has 15 residues. Germline CDR1 LGHNA, CDR2 YNFKEQ. As DNA, the CDR3 is TGTGCCAGCAGCCAAGATTACGGGGGCGCCTACGAGCAGTACTTC. It codes for CASSQDYGGAYEQYF.

This clone has just one count. The chain combines TRBV2 with TRBJ1-4; weak D call: TRBD1 (6 bases). Germline values: CDR1 SNHLY, CDR2 FYNNEI. The CDR3 is 15 amino acids. The V gene lost 6 bases and the J gene lost 8 bases, with 19 bases spanning the gap. This chain's CDR3 is CASRDDRTAGEKLFF. The CDR3, as DNA: TGTGCCAGCAGGGACGACAGGACCGCGGGGGAAAAACTGTTTTTT.

This clone was seen a few times. The chain links TRBV11-1 to TRBJ1-1; no clear D gene. The CDR3 length is 12 residues. V lost 5 bases and J 0 bases, leaving 4 bases between the germline ends. The germline V gene encodes CDR1 SGHAT and CDR2 FQDESV (reference sequence). This chain's CDR3 is CASSPVNTEAFF. DNA for the CDR3: TGTGCCAGCAGCCCCGTGAACACTGAAGCTTTCTTT.

The DNA for the CDR3 is TGTGCCAGCAGTTTAGCCAGGGCGGGGGTTTACGAGCAGTACTTC. Encoded protein: CASSLARAGVYEQYF. The chain has TRBV28 and TRBJ2-7; 7 bases line up with TRBD2. Germline V gene data show CDR1 as MDHEN and CDR2 as SYDVKM. The CDR3 totals 15 residues. Germline trimming cut 2 bases from V and 4 bases from J; bases unmatched to any gene: 8. The whole variable domain, filled in from reference TRBV28 and TRBJ2-7, reads DVKVTQSSRYLVKRTGEKVFLECVQDMDHENMFWYRQDPGLGLRLIYFSYDVKMKEKGDIPEGYSVSREKKERFSLILESASTNQTSMYLCASSLARAGVYEQYFGPGTRLTVT.

V usage is TRBV11-2 and J usage is TRBJ2-3; TRBD1 aligns across 8 bases. Trimming took 5 bases from V and 2 from J; bases not matched to a gene: 6. Germline CDR1 and CDR2: SGHAT and FQNNGV. This CDR3 region has 15 residues. CDR3 protein: CASSPGQGNTDTQYF. CDR3 nucleotide sequence: TGTGCCAGCAGCCCAGGACAGGGCAACACAGATACGCAGTATTTT.

V and J are TRBV28 and TRBJ1-1; D might be TRBD1 (5 bases). This CDR3 has 15 amino acids. Germline V gives CDR1 MDHEN, CDR2 SYDVKM. Deletions cut 0 bases from V and 3 bases from J, with 11 bases between. CDR3 region: CASSLWGVSDTEAFF. CDR3 DNA: TGTGCCAGCAGTTTATGGGGGGTCTCGGACACTGAAGCTTTCTTT.

The chain is built from TRBV25-1 and TRBJ2-1; TRBD1 or TRBD2 may be the D gene (6 bases each). V was trimmed by 7 bases and J by 0 bases, leaving 22 bases between them. There are 18 residues in the CDR3. In germline, CDR1 is MGHDK, CDR2 SYGVNS. In nucleotides, the CDR3 is TGTGCCAGCATTCGAACTGCCGGGGGCCTTTGCTCCTACAATGAGCAGTTCTTC. This sequence encodes CASIRTAGGLCSYNEQFF.

The CDR3 region is CASSPDRDNQPQHF. CDR3 coding DNA: TGTGCCAGCAGTCCCGACAGGGATAATCAGCCCCAGCATTTT. The chain carries TRBV6-5 and TRBJ1-5, with 7 bases fitting TRBD1. With 5 bases clipped from V and 4 bases from J, the junction kept 5 bases outside the gene matches. The germline CDR1 and CDR2 sequences are MNHEY and SVGAGI. The CDR3 consists of 14 residues.

This chain links TRBV7-9 with TRBJ2-5; 8 bases are shared with TRBD2. CDR1 SEHNR and CDR2 FQNEAQ come from the germline V gene (reference sequence). V lost 4 bases to trimming and J lost 5 bases; unmatched junction nucleotides: 9. CDR3 length: 15 residues. CDR3 residues: CASSSYREGGETQYF. The CDR3, as DNA: TGTGCCAGCAGCTCCTACCGGGAGGGAGGGGAGACCCAGTACTTC.

V usage is TRBV11-2 and J usage is TRBJ2-5, with D perhaps matching TRBD1 or TRBD2 (5 bases each). Trimming took off 5 bases at V and 1 base at J, with 14 bases between the two ends. The CDR3 is 15 amino acids. Germline CDR1 SGHAT, CDR2 FQNNGV. The CDR3 nucleotides read TGTGCCAGCAGCCCAAGAGGGGAGTCCCAAGAGACCCAGTACTTC. Protein sequence: CASSPRGESQETQYF.

This clone was picked up a small number of times. The rearrangement links TRBV7-9 to TRBJ2-1, with no clear D. Per the germline V gene, CDR1 is SEHNR and CDR2 is FQNEAQ (reference sequence). The CDR3 loop spans 12 amino acids. V dropped 5 bases and J dropped 7 bases, with 9 bases sitting between them. The CDR3 protein is CASSPLWNEQFF. Here the CDR3 DNA reads TGTGCCAGCAGCCCCCTCTGGAATGAGCAGTTCTTC.

The V and J genes are TRBV27 and TRBJ2-4, with no clear D. This CDR3 contains 16 residues. V lost 4 bases, J lost 0 bases, and 13 bases lay in between. Germline lookup yields CDR1 MNHEY and CDR2 SMNVEV (reference sequence). This CDR3 reads CASSSAWSIAKNIQYF. The CDR3 DNA reads as TGTGCCAGCAGTTCGGCGTGGTCTATAGCCAAAAACATTCAGTACTTC.

The rearrangement joins TRBV4-3 to TRBJ2-1; TRBD2 aligns across 8 bases. Germline trimming cut 0 bases from V and 6 bases from J; bases unmatched to any gene: 7. Per the germline V gene, CDR1 is LGHNA and CDR2 is YSLEER. The CDR3 extends over 16 amino acids. CDR3 in DNA: TGCGCCAGCAGCCAAGACCCAGCGGGGGCCTCCAATGAGCAGTTCTTC. Translated, it gives CASSQDPAGASNEQFF.

The rearrangement joins TRBV2 to TRBJ1-1, with D perhaps matching TRBD1 (6 bases). V lost 6 bases, J lost 4 bases, and 12 bases lay in between. This CDR3 is built from 13 residues. Germline loops: CDR1 SNHLY, CDR2 FYNNEI. The CDR3 here is CASRQGESTEAFF. The CDR3 DNA follows: TGTGCCAGCAGACAGGGAGAGAGCACTGAAGCTTTCTTT.

CDR3 nucleotide sequence: TGTGCCAGCAGCCAATACAGGGTTTACGAGCAGTACTTC. Amino acids: CASSQYRVYEQYF. The rearrangement links TRBV14 to TRBJ2-7; a possible D gene is TRBD1 (6 bases). From germline, CDR1 is SGHDN and CDR2 FVKESK. The CDR3 loop spans 13 amino acids. Deletions cut 2 bases from V and 4 bases from J, with 9 bases between.

This chain connects TRBV19 to TRBJ1-1; D is unclear. The CDR3 is 12 amino acids. Trimming left V 5 bases short and J 9 bases short, with 13 bases between. Per the germline V gene, CDR1 is LNHDA and CDR2 is SQIVND (reference sequence). CDR3 amino acids: CASSSSGRQAFF. CDR3 bases: TGTGCCAGTAGTTCCTCCGGGAGGCAAGCTTTCTTT.

This chain links TRBV7-9 with TRBJ2-1, with 15 bases matching TRBD2. The CDR3 has 18 residues. Germline trimming cut 0 bases from V and 10 bases from J; bases unmatched to any gene: 10. CDR1 and CDR2 from the germline V gene are SEHNR and FQNEAQ (reference sequence). This CDR3 reads CASSLAGLAGGPMEEQFF. Written as DNA, the CDR3 is TGTGCCAGCAGCTTAGCGGGACTAGCGGGAGGCCCAATGGAGGAGCAGTTCTTC.

The chain employs TRBV2 and TRBJ1-5; 7 bases are shared with TRBD1. Germline values: CDR1 SNHLY, CDR2 FYNNEI. This CDR3 region has 16 residues. V was pared by 5 bases and J by 5 bases, with 12 bases of the junction left unmatched. CDR3 nucleotide sequence: TGTGCCAGCAGTTTAGTATTCGGGACAGACTATCAGCCCCAGCATTTT. It is translated as CASSLVFGTDYQPQHF.

The chain has TRBV19 and TRBJ2-1; no firm D call. The germline gives CDR1 LNHDA, CDR2 SQIVND (reference sequence). The V gene lost 3 bases and the J gene lost 0 bases, with 9 bases spanning the gap. The CDR3 sequence is 15 residues long. The CDR3 protein is CASSMKVSSYNEQFF. In DNA form, the CDR3 reads TGTGCCAGTAGTATGAAGGTAAGCTCCTACAATGAGCAGTTCTTC.

DNA of the CDR3: TGTGCCAGCAGCCTAAACGGACTAGCGGGGTCCTACGAGCAGTACTTC. Amino acid sequence: CASSLNGLAGSYEQYF. V is TRBV6-6 and J is TRBJ2-7; the match to TRBD2 covers 12 bases. Trimming at V came to 6 bases and at J to 1 base, leaving 7 bases not matched to a gene. The CDR3 totals 16 residues. Germline values: CDR1 MNHNY, CDR2 SVGAGI (reference sequence).

This clone was detected a few times. V and J are TRBV11-2 and TRBJ2-7; 9 bases are a match to TRBD1. CDR1 and CDR2 from the germline V gene are SGHAT and FQNNGV. The CDR3 contains 16 residues. Trimming took 5 bases from V and 1 from J; bases not matched to a gene: 9. The CDR3: CASSPGDRAVSYEQYF. The DNA of the CDR3 is TGTGCCAGCAGCCCCGGGGACAGGGCAGTTTCCTACGAGCAGTACTTC.

The rearrangement joins TRBV21-1 to TRBJ1-4; the D segment call TRBD1 is taken from the table without a DNA check. TRBV21-1 is assigned pseudogene status. This CDR3 contains 12 residues. The CDR3 DNA is TGTGCCAGCAGAAGGGGACAGACGGAAACTGTTTTT. Translated: CASRRGQTETVF.

This clone occurred a few times. The rearrangement uses TRBV19 and TRBJ2-7; D is tentatively TRBD1 or TRBD2 (5 bases each). Germline loops: CDR1 LNHDA, CDR2 SQIVND (reference sequence). CDR3 length equals 13 residues. V was cut by 3 bases and J by 7 bases, with 13 bases left in between. CDR3 nucleotide sequence: TGTGCCAGTAGTATCTATAGTTGGGGGGAGCAGTACTTC. It yields the protein CASSIYSWGEQYF.

The chain employs TRBV25-1 and TRBJ1-1; D uncertain. Germline CDR1 reads MGHDK; CDR2 reads SYGVNS. The CDR3 has 12 residues. Deletions cut 4 bases from V and 1 base from J, with 4 bases between. The CDR3 nucleotides are TGTGCCAGCAGTGTGTGGAACACTGAAGCTTTCTTT. This codes for CASSVWNTEAFF.

V usage is TRBV10-3 and J usage is TRBJ1-5; the D gene is possibly TRBD1 (6 bases). V was shortened by 2 bases and J by 2 bases, with 10 bases between the two germline ends. CDR1 is ENHRY and CDR2 is SYGVKD in the germline V gene. This CDR3 is 15 amino acids long. CDR3 residues: CAISEVQGGNQPQHF. The DNA of the CDR3 is TGTGCCATCAGTGAGGTACAGGGCGGCAATCAGCCCCAGCATTTT.

This clone is a singleton in its sample. J is TRBJ2-4 and V is TRBV5-1, with 9 bases that match TRBD1. The CDR3 contains 19 residues. After removal of 4 bases from V and 0 bases from J, the junction contained 14 bases not matched to a gene. Germline loops: CDR1 SGHRS, CDR2 YFSETQ. The CDR3 loop is CASSPEKGTGSLAKNIQYF. For the CDR3, the DNA is TGCGCCAGCAGCCCGGAGAAAGGGACAGGGTCCTTAGCCAAAAACATTCAGTACTTC.

The gene calls are TRBV28 and TRBJ2-3, with 15 nucleotides matching TRBD2. The V gene's germline CDR1 is MDHEN and CDR2 SYDVKM. The CDR3 has 18 amino acids. V shed 2 bases, J shed 1 base, and the junction held 4 bases outside the gene matches. The CDR3 DNA sequence: TGTGCCAGCAGTTTAGGACTAGCGGGGGGGATCGGCACAGATACGCAGTATTTT. Translation: CASSLGLAGGIGTDTQYF. The complete variable domain, with remaining parts taken from reference TRBV28 and TRBJ2-3, reads DVKVTQSSRYLVKRTGEKVFLECVQDMDHENMFWYRQDPGLGLRLIYFSYDVKMKEKGDIPEGYSVSREKKERFSLILESASTNQTSMYLCASSLGLAGGIGTDTQYFGPGTRLTVL.

The chain combines TRBV5-6 with TRBJ2-7; the match to TRBD1 covers 8 bases. CDR1 and CDR2 (germline): SGHDT, YYEEEE. The junction had 9 bases not matched to a gene; V was cut back by 6 bases and J by 7 bases. The CDR3 extends over 13 amino acids. The CDR3 coding sequence is TGTGCCAGCACCCCTGCGACAGGGGTGGAGCAGTACTTC. It is translated as CASTPATGVEQYF.